Listed below are T cell receptor beta chains from one sample, sequenced in a study of shared clonotypes between healthy human individuals. The repertoire was sequenced with immunoSEQ multiplex PCR; TCRdb's copy has only in-frame clones and lacks some. The sample records approximately 980,000 clones, approximately 76% being singletons. The sample consisted of memory CD4+ T cells sorted from blood. These TCRs come from a man between 18 and 35 years old in good health. CDR3s include the opening cysteine and the closing phenylalanine or tryptophan. The order of the fields is J gene, clone size, D gene, V gene, CDR3 protein, CDR3 DNA. D genes are given only for firm matches. A clone size is listed for some rows: how often the clone was seen (once, few, many), or a class if it is expanded.

J gene: TRBJ2-3; clone size: once; D gene: TRBD2; V gene: TRBV12-5; CDR3 protein: CASGSILAGATDTQYF; CDR3 DNA: TGTGCTAGTGGTTCTATACTAGCGGGAGCCACAGATACGCAGTATTTT
J gene: TRBJ1-1; clone size: few; D gene: -; V gene: TRBV2; CDR3 protein: CASTKEGNTEAFF; CDR3 DNA: TGTGCCAGCACCAAGGAGGGGAACACTGAAGCTTTCTTT
J gene: TRBJ1-2; clone size: once; D gene: TRBD1; V gene: TRBV7-2; CDR3 protein: CASSFDRGARYGYTF; CDR3 DNA: TGTGCCAGCAGCTTTGACAGGGGGGCTCGCTATGGCTACACCTTC
J gene: TRBJ2-7; clone size: -; D gene: TRBD2; V gene: TRBV7-6; CDR3 protein: CASSLEPSGGLTSYEQYF; CDR3 DNA: TGTGCCAGCAGCCTCGAGCCGAGCGGGGGCCTCACCTCCTACGAGCAGTACTTC
J gene: TRBJ2-5; clone size: -; D gene: -; V gene: TRBV11-2; CDR3 protein: CASSKEGRPQETQYF; CDR3 DNA: TGTGCCAGCAGCAAAGAGGGGAGGCCGCAAGAGACCCAGTACTTC
J gene: TRBJ2-7; clone size: -; D gene: -; V gene: TRBV2; CDR3 protein: CASRVQGAQGYEQYF; CDR3 DNA: TGTGCCAGCAGAGTTCAAGGGGCGCAGGGTTACGAGCAGTACTTC
J gene: TRBJ1-6; clone size: few; D gene: -; V gene: TRBV11-2; CDR3 protein: CASSFRGVNSPLHF; CDR3 DNA: TGTGCCAGCAGCTTCAGGGGAGTTAATTCACCCCTCCACTTT
J gene: TRBJ2-5; clone size: -; D gene: -; V gene: TRBV11-2; CDR3 protein: CASSLYGSPGQETQYF; CDR3 DNA: TGTGCCAGCAGCTTATACGGCTCCCCGGGCCAAGAGACCCAGTACTTC
J gene: TRBJ2-2; clone size: -; D gene: -; V gene: TRBV5-4; CDR3 protein: CASSLDPGSPGELFF; CDR3 DNA: TGTGCCAGCAGCTTGGACCCGGGAAGCCCCGGGGAGCTGTTTTTT
J gene: TRBJ1-1; clone size: -; D gene: -; V gene: TRBV6-1; CDR3 protein: CASRYPGVEAFF; CDR3 DNA: TGTGCCAGCAGGTATCCGGGGGTTGAAGCTTTCTTT
J gene: TRBJ2-5; clone size: -; D gene: -; V gene: TRBV6-5; CDR3 protein: CASSLRTALETQYF; CDR3 DNA: TGTGCCAGCAGCCTTAGAACTGCCTTGGAGACCCAGTACTTC
J gene: TRBJ1-1; clone size: -; D gene: -; V gene: TRBV19; CDR3 protein: CASSFRRIPQEAFF; CDR3 DNA: TGTGCCAGTAGTTTCAGACGGATCCCGCAAGAAGCTTTCTTT
J gene: TRBJ2-5; clone size: few; D gene: -; V gene: TRBV28; CDR3 protein: CASSLTHPQYF; CDR3 DNA: TGTGCCAGCAGTTTGACCCATCCCCAGTACTTC
J gene: TRBJ2-2; clone size: -; D gene: -; V gene: TRBV7-3; CDR3 protein: CASSSVQTGELFF; CDR3 DNA: TGTGCCAGCAGCTCGGTGCAGACCGGGGAGCTGTTTTTT
J gene: TRBJ2-1; clone size: few; D gene: TRBD2; V gene: TRBV7-2; CDR3 protein: CASSFSGLAGDNEQFF; CDR3 DNA: TGTGCCAGCAGCTTTAGTGGGCTAGCGGGAGACAATGAGCAGTTCTTC
J gene: TRBJ2-7; clone size: few; D gene: -; V gene: TRBV18; CDR3 protein: CASSPDNLYEQYF; CDR3 DNA: TGTGCCAGCTCACCGGACAACTTATACGAGCAGTACTTC
J gene: TRBJ2-3; clone size: -; D gene: TRBD1; V gene: TRBV2; CDR3 protein: CASSVRQGSTDTQYF; CDR3 DNA: TGTGCCAGCAGTGTCAGACAGGGCAGCACAGATACGCAGTATTTT
J gene: TRBJ1-1; clone size: few; D gene: -; V gene: TRBV6-1; CDR3 protein: CASSPRRAGNTEAFF; CDR3 DNA: TGTGCCAGCAGTCCCCGCCGGGCAGGGAACACTGAAGCTTTCTTT
J gene: TRBJ2-4; clone size: -; D gene: -; V gene: TRBV6-1; CDR3 protein: CASSAALNIQYF; CDR3 DNA: TGTGCCAGCAGTGCAGCATTGAACATTCAGTACTTC
J gene: TRBJ2-7; clone size: -; D gene: -; V gene: TRBV4-1; CDR3 protein: CASSQGETSSYEQYF; CDR3 DNA: TGCGCCAGCAGCCAGGGTGAGACGAGCTCCTACGAGCAGTACTTC
J gene: TRBJ2-1; clone size: -; D gene: -; V gene: TRBV18; CDR3 protein: CASSGDQRANEQFF; CDR3 DNA: TGTGCCAGCTCGGGGGACCAGAGGGCCAATGAGCAGTTCTTC
J gene: TRBJ1-1; clone size: -; D gene: -; V gene: TRBV30; CDR3 protein: CAWSVPFGEGAFF; CDR3 DNA: TGTGCCTGGAGTGTACCTTTTGGGGAGGGAGCTTTCTTT
J gene: TRBJ2-7; clone size: -; D gene: -; V gene: TRBV7-3; CDR3 protein: CASSLTPGGSYEQYF; CDR3 DNA: TGTGCCAGCAGCTTAACCCCAGGGGGGTCCTACGAGCAGTACTTC
J gene: TRBJ2-3; clone size: -; D gene: -; V gene: TRBV18; CDR3 protein: CASSLGAADTQYF; CDR3 DNA: TGTGCCAGCTCACTTGGGGCAGCAGATACGCAGTATTTT